Sequencing of this TCR beta chain was carried out in a study of blood T cells in healthy people across ages. Study observations and caveats: Comparison with aged donors showed that long-lived donors had more naive CD4+ cells and higher diversity.

Alongside a J-beta primer mix, a sample-barcoded 5' primer served in a second PCR lasting about 6 to 12 cycles. Any given sample supplied a minimum of 3 million CDR3-containing paired-end reads. MiXCR, applied by TCRdb to the 5' RACE reads, yields one record per CDR3 protein. The sample lists some 1,800,000 distinct CDR3 sequences; roughly two fifths were seen once. Trimming cost V 5 bases and J 11 bases, with 10 bases left between them. This CDR3 has 11 residues. Remarks on this clonotype: Its antigen remains unknown.

The clonotype originates from a human donor in good health. The chain employs TRBV12-3 or TRBV12-4 and TRBJ2-1; perhaps D is TRBD1 or TRBD2 (5 bases each). Sequencing was carried out using blood. This CDR3 reads CASSRRDQQFF. For the CDR3, the DNA is TGTGCCAGCAGTCGCCGGGACCAGCAGTTCTTC.